This T cell receptor (beta chain) was found in a study of blood T cell repertoires in COVID-19 (dated by TCRdb to the early 2020s). For the study in its entirety: The collaborator samples originated in the United States, Italy and Spain and spanned the acute and convalescent phases of COVID-19. Deeply sampled blood TCRbeta repertoires from subjects exposed to, actively infected with, or recovered from COVID-19 were included in the dataset. A freely available public database, intended as a resource for researchers studying the immune response to SARS-CoV-2, is where the repertoires were released. Where available, HLA class I and class II types were obtained from metadata supplied by the sample provider rather than from assay-based typing. The sample metadata nearly always contained a de-identified subject ID, COVID-19 status, age in years and sex. Samples were obtained from the ongoing ImmuneRACE study (first 160 participants) and from 950 to 1,500 subjects provided by 6 global collaborators. The material from the prospective study consisted of cDNA or gDNA derived from T cells, B-cell-depleted T cells, or PBMCs. What the research found in general, with its limitations: How much clinical and demographic metadata was included differed by source and by participant, and the metadata was provided uncurated.

The immunoSEQ Assay, a bias-controlled multiplex PCR, was used to amplify TCRbeta CDR3 regions from genomic DNA. In the paper's pipeline: Nucleated cell counts per sample were estimated from amplification of reference gene primers within the assay. Sequence reads were collapsed and filtered to measure the absolute abundance of every unique TCRbeta CDR3 rearrangement. For each sample, productive Simpson clonality was calculated by taking the square root of Simpson's diversity index across productive rearrangements. Not all clones reach the TCRdb copy of this immuneACCESS table, which keeps in-frame sequences only. Checked studies attribute under half of the gap to unresolved V genes and leave the rest unexplained. V, J and clone size derive from that table, while D and trimming were established from the DNA sequence. The sample yields under 80,000 clones; nearly 80% were counted once. The top ten clonotypes cover approximately 12% of the sample.

Whole blood was collected in K2EDTA tubes by collaborating institutions according to the institutions' own protocols. For TCRbeta analysis, collaborators shipped samples as frozen whole blood, isolated PBMCs, or DNA extracted from either of those sample types. As for this clone: This clone's antigen is unknown. No base qualities exist here, and no much larger clone lies one base off it.

Trimming takes 5 bases off V and 0 bases off J; junction bases not matched to a gene: 7. Looking up the germline V gene yields CDR1 KGHSH and CDR2 LQKENI. From its cysteine to its phenylalanine, the CDR3 spans 16 amino acids. The DNA shown is the 48-base CDR3, in frame from base 1. This TCR derives from a human donor in a cohort sampled during active COVID-19. Recombination joined TRBV18 with TRBJ1-1, and 9 junctional nucleotides match TRBD1. The sequenced material came from peripheral blood. The sequenced DNA is TGTGCCAGCTCAACAGGCTGGACAGGGGTGAACACTGAAGCTTTCTTT. Protein translation: CASSTGWTGVNTEAFF.